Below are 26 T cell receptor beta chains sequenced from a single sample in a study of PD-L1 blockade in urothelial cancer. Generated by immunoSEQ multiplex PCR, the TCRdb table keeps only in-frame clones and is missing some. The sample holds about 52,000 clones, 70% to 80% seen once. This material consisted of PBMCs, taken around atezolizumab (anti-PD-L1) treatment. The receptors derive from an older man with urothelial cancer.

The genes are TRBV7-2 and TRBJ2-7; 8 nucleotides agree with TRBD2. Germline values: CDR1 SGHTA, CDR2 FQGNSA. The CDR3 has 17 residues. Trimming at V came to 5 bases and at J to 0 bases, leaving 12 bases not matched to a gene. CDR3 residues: CASSDRGGRASSYEQYF. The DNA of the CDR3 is TGTGCCAGCAGCGACCGGGGGGGGAGGGCAAGCTCCTACGAGCAGTACTTC. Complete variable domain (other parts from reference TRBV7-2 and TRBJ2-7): GAGVSQSPSNKVTEKGKDVELRCDPISGHTALYWYRQSLGQGLEFLIYFQGNSAPDKSGLPSDRFSAERTGGSVSTLTIQRTQQEDSAVYLCASSDRGGRASSYEQYFGPGTRLTVT.

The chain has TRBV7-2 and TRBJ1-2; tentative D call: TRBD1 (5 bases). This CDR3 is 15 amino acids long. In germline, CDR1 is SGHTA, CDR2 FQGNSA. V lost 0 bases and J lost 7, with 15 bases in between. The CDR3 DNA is TGTGCCAGCAGCTTAGCGGACACCCCAGGTGGTGGCTACACCTTC. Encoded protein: CASSLADTPGGGYTF.

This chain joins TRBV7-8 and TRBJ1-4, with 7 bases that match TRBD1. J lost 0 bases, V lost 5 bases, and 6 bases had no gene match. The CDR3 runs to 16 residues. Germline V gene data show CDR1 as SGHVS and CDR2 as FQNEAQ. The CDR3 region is CASSAYRGATNEKLFF. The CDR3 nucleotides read TGTGCCAGCAGCGCCTACAGGGGTGCAACTAATGAAAAACTGTTTTTT.

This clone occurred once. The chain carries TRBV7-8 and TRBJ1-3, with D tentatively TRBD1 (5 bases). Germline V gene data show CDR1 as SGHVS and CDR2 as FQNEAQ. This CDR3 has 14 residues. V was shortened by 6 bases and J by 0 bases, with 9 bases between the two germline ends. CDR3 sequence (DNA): TGTGCCAGCAGGGGAACAGGCTCTGGAAACACCATATATTTT. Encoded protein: CASRGTGSGNTIYF. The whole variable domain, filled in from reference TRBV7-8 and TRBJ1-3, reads GAGVSQSPRYKVAKRGQDVALRCDPISGHVSLFWYQQALGQGPEFLTYFQNEAQLDKSGLPSDRFFAERPEGSVSTLKIQRTQQEDSAVYLCASRGTGSGNTIYFGEGSWLTVV.

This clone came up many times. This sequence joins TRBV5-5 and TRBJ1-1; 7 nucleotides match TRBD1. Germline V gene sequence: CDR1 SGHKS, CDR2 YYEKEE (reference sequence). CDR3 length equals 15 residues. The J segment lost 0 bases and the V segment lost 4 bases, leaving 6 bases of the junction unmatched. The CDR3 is CASSEQGDMNTEAFF. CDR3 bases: TGTGCCAGCAGCGAGCAGGGGGACATGAACACTGAAGCTTTCTTT.

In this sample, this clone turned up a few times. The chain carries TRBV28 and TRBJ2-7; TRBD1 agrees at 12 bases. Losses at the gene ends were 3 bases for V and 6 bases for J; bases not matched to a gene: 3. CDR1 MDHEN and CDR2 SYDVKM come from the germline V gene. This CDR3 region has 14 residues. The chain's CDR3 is CASSLGTGGGEQYF. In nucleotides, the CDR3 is TGTGCCAGCAGTTTGGGGACAGGGGGCGGCGAGCAGTACTTC.

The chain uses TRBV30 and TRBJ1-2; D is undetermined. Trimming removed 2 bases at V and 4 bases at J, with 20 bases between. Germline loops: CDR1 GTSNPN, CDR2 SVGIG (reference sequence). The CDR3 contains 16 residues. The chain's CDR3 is CAWSPLSGGPAYGYTF. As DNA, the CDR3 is TGTGCCTGGAGTCCCCTAAGTGGAGGGCCGGCCTATGGCTACACCTTC.

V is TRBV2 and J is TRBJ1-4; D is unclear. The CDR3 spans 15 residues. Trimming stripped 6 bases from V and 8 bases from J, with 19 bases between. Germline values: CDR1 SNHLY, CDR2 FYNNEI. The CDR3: CASSGYLGPGEKLFF. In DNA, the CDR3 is TGTGCCAGCAGCGGATATCTTGGTCCGGGGGAAAAACTGTTTTTT.

The CDR3, as DNA: TGTGCCAGCTCCGTAGACAGTATAAATGAAAAACTGTTTTTT. Amino acids: CASSVDSINEKLFF. The chain links TRBV18 to TRBJ1-4; D is possibly TRBD1 (5 bases). V gave up 6 bases and J gave up 5 bases, with 13 bases separating them. The CDR3 has 14 residues. From germline, CDR1 is KGHSH and CDR2 LQKENI.

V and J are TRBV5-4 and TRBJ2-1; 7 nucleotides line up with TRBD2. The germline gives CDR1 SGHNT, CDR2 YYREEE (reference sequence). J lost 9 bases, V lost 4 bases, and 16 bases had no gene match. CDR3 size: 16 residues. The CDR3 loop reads CASSPPLAAQTGEQFF. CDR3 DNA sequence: TGTGCCAGCAGCCCCCCTCTAGCGGCTCAAACGGGTGAGCAGTTCTTC.

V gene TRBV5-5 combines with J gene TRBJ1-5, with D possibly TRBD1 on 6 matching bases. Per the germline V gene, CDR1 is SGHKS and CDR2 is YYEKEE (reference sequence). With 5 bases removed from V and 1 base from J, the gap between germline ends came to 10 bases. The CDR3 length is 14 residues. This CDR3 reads CASRAGTSNQPQHF. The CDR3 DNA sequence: TGTGCCAGCAGAGCCGGGACAAGCAATCAGCCCCAGCATTTT.

The CDR3 sequence is CASSITDRWAFF. The CDR3 DNA follows: TGTGCCAGCAGCATCACGGACAGGTGGGCTTTCTTT. This sequence joins TRBV28 and TRBJ1-1, with TRBD1 identical over 7 bases. CDR3 size: 12 residues. Losses at the gene ends were 6 bases for V and 11 bases for J; bases not matched to a gene: 9. Germline V gene sequence: CDR1 MDHEN, CDR2 SYDVKM.

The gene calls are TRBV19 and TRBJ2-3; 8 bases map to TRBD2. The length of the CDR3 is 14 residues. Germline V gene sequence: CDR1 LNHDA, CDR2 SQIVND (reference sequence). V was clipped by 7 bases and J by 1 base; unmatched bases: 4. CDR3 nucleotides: TGTGCCAGTACGGTGGGACTAGGCACAGATACGCAGTATTTT. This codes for CASTVGLGTDTQYF.

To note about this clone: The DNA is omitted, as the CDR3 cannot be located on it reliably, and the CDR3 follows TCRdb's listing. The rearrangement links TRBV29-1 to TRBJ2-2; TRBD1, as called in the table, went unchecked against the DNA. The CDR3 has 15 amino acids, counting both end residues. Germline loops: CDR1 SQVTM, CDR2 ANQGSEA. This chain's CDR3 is CSVRPTGFGAGELFF.

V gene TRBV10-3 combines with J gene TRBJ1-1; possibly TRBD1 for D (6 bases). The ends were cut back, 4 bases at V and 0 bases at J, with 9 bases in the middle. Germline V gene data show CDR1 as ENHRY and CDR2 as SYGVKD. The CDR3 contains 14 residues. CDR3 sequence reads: CAISVGGLNTEAFF. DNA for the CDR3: TGTGCCATCAGTGTCGGGGGGCTGAACACTGAAGCTTTCTTT.

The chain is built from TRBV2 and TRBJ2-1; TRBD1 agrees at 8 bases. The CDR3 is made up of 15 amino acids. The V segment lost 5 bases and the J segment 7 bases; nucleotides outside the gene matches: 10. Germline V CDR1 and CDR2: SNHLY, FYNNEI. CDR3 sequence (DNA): TGTGCCAGCAGTTCGGCAGGGGGCGAGGGTAATGAGCAGTTCTTC. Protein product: CASSSAGGEGNEQFF.

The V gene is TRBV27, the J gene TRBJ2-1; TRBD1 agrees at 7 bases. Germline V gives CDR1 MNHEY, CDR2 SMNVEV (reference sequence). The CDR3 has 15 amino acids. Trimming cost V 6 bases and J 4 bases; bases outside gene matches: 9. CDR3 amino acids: CASSPQGVLYNEQFF. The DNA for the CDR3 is TGTGCCAGCAGCCCGCAGGGGGTTCTTTACAATGAGCAGTTCTTC.

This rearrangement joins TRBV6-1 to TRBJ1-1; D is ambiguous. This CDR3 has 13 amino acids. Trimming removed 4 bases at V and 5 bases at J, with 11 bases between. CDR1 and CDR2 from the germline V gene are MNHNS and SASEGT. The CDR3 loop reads CASSARGGTEAFF. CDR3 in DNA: TGTGCCAGCAGTGCCCGAGGCGGGACTGAAGCTTTCTTT.

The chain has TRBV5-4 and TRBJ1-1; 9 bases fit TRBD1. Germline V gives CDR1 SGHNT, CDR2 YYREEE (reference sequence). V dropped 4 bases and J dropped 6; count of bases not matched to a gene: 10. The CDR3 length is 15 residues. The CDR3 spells CASSTPGQGYAEAFF. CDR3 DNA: TGTGCCAGCAGCACTCCGGGACAGGGTTATGCTGAAGCTTTCTTT.

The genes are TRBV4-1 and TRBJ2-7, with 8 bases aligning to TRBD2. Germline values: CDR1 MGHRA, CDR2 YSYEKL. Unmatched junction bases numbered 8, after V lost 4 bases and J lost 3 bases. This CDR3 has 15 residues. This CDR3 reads CASSPMTSVGYEQYF. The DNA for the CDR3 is TGCGCCAGCAGCCCGATGACTAGCGTCGGCTACGAGCAGTACTTC.

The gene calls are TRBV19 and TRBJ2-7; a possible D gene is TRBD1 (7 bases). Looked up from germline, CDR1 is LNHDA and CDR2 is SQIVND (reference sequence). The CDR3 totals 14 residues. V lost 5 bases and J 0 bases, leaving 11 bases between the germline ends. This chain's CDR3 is CASSPQGGSYEQYF. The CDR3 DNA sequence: TGTGCCAGTAGTCCCCAGGGGGGCTCCTACGAGCAGTACTTC.

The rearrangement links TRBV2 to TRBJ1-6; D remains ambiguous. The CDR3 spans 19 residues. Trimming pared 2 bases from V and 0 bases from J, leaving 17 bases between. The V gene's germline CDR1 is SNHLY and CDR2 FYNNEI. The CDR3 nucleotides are TGTGCCAGCAGTGAAACGCGTGACATAGAAAGCTCCTATAATTCACCCCTCCACTTT. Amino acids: CASSETRDIESSYNSPLHF.

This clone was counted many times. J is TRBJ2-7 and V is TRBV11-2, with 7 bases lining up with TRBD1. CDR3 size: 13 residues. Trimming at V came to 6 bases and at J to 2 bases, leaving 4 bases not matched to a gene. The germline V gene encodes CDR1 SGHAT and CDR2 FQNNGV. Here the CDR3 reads CASSRDSTYEQYF. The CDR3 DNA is TGTGCCAGCAGTCGGGACAGTACCTACGAGCAGTACTTC. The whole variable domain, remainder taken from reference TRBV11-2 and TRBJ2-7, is EAGVAQSPRYKIIEKRQSVAFWCNPISGHATLYWYQQILGQGPKLLIQFQNNGVVDDSQLPKDRFSAERLKGVDSTLKIQPAKLEDSAVYLCASSRDSTYEQYFGPGTRLTVT.

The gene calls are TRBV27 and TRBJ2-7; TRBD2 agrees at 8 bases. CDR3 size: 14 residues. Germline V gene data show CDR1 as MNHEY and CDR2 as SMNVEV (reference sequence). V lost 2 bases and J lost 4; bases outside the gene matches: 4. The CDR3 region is CASSLKRESYEQYF. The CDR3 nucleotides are TGTGCCAGCAGTTTAAAGCGGGAGTCGTACGAGCAGTACTTC.

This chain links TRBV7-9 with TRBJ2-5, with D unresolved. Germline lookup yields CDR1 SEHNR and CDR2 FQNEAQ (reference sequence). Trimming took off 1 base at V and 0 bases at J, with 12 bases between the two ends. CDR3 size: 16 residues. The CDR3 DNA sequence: TGTGCCAGCAGCTTAGACGTGGGCGTCTACCAAGAGACCCAGTACTTC. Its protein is CASSLDVGVYQETQYF.

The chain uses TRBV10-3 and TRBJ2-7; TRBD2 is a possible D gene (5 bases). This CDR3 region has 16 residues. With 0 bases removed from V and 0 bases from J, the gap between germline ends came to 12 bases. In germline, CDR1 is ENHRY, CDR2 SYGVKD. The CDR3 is CAISESVGVGSYEQYF. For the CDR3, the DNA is TGTGCCATCAGTGAGTCCGTCGGGGTGGGCTCCTACGAGCAGTACTTC.